The clone carrying this T cell receptor (beta chain) was detected a few times. Its cognate antigen is unknown. TCRdb independently ran MiXCR on the 5' RACE reads; one entry per CDR3 protein. This table has about 730,000 distinct CDR3 sequences, less than 25% appearing once. The V gene's germline CDR1 is DFQATT and CDR2 SNEGSKA (reference sequence). The CDR3 consists of 11 residues. V was pared by 6 bases and J by 14 bases, with 5 bases of the junction left unmatched. This record belongs to a study of identical twins. Study observations and caveats: An excess of low generation probability was shown by twin-shared out-of-frame alpha sequences.

This sample was also put to use in a study of T cells expressing NK-cell markers. That report notes: Of eight sequenced donors, seven were HCMV-seropositive and one HCMV-seronegative. Six or seven donors carried dominant NKG2C+ clonotypes that made up roughly 1.0-8% of their CD8+ T cells.

The sample consisted of PBMCs. The TCR comes from a woman between 18 and 29 years old in good health. The chain combines TRBV20-1 with TRBJ2-1, with 12 bases identical to TRBD2. The CDR3 sequence: CSAKTSGREFF. The CDR3 DNA reads TGCAGTGCCAAGACTAGCGGGAGAGAGTTCTTC.